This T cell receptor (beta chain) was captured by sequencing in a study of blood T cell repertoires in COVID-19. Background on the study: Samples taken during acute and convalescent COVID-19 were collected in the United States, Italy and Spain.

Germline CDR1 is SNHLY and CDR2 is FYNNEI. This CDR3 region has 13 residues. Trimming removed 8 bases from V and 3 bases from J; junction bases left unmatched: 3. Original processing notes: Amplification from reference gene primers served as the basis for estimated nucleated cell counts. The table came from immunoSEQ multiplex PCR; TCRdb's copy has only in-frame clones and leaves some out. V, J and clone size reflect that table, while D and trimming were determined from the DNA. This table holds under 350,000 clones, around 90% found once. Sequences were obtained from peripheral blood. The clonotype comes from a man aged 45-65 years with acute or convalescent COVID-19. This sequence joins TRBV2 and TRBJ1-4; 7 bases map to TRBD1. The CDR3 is CASGGGSNEKLFF. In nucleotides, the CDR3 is TGTGCCAGCGGAGGGGGCTCTAATGAAAAACTGTTTTTT.